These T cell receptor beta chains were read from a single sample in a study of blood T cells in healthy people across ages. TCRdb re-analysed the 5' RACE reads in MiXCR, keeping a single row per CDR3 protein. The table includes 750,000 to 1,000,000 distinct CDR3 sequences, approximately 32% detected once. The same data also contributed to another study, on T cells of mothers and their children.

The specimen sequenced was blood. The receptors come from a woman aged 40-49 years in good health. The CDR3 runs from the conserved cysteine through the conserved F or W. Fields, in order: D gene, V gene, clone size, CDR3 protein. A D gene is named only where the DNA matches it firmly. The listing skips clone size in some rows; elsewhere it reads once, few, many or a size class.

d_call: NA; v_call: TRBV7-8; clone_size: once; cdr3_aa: CASSLTHDNTEAFF
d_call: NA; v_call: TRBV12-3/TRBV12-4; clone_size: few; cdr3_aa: CASSRELGYTF
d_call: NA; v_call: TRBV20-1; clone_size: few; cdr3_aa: CSARTPWAEQFF
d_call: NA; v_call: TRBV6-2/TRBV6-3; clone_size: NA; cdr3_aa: CASRYSGQNTEAFF
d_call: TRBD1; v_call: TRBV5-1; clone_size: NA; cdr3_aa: CASSSIQGAGGYTF
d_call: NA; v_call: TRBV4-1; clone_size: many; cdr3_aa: CASSQEFPGWSYEQYF
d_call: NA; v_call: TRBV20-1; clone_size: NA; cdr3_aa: CSARGHQSTDTQYF
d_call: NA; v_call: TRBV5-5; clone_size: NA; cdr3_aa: CASSLGQPFGEANQPQHF
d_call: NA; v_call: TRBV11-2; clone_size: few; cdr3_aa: CASSPFLLANTGELFF
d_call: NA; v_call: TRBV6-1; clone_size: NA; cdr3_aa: CASGGSMEGYGYTF
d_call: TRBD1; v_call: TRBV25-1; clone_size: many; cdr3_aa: CASSEQGQGVDEQYF
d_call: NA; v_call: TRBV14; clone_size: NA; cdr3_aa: CASSQFSGFSSYEQYF
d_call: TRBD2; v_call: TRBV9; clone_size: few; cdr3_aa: CASSSGSGGYYEQYF
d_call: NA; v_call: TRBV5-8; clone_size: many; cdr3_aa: CASSLGRLTFYGYTF
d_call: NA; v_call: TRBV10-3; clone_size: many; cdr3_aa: CAISEGGDYGYTF
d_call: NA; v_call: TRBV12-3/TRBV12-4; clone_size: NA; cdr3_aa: CASGGASQETRYF
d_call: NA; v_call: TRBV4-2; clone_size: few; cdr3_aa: CASSPRRGRAMNTEAFF
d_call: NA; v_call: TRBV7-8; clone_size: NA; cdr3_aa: CASGRAPSGTNEKLFF
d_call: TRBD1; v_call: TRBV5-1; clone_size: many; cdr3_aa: CASSVQGTGVEEQYF
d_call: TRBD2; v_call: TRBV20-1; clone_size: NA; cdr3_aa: CSAAGLAGRRQETQYF
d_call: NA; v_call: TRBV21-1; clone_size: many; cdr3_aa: CASSKLWGRVSSGANVLTF
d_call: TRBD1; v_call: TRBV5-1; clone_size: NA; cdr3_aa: CASSLRQGTGAGANVLTF
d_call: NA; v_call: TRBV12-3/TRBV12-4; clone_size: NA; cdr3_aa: CASSFGGGMELFF
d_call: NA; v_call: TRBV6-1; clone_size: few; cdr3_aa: CASREISGFGTQYF
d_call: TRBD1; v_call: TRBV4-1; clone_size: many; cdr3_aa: CASSHGQGAYYEQYF
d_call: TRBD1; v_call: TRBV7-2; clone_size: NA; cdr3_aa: CARRSQVRGDGYTF
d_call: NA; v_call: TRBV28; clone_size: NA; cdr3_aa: CASSFGQNPEAFF
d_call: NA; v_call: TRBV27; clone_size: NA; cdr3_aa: CASSPVGTSTDTQYF
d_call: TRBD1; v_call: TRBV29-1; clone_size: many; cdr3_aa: CSEGVGTGVSNGSYEQYF
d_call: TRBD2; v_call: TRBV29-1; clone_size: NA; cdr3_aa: CSLSGRASDTQYF
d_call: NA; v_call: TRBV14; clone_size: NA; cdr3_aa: CASSQGRQVYEQYF
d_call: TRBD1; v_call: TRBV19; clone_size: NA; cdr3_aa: CASSMDRGRATDTQYF
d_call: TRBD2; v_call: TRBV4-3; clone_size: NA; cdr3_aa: CASSQDRFGGGSYNEQFF
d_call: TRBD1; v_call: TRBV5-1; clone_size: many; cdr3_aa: CASSQSAGTGGGYTF